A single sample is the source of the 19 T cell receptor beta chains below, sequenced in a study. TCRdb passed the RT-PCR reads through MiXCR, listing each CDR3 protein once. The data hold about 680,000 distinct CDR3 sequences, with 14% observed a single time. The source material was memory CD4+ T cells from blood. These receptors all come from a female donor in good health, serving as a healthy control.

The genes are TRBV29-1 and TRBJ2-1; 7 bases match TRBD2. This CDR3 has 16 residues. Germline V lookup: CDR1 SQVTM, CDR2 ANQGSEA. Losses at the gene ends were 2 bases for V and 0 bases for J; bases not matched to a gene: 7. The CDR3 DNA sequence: TGCAGCGTTGAATCCAGGGAGGGCAGCTCCTACAATGAGCAGTTCTTC. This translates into CSVESREGSSYNEQFF.

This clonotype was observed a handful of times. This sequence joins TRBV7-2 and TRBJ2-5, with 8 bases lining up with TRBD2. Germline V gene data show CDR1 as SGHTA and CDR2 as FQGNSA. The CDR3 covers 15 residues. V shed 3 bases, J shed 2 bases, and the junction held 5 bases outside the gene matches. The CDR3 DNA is TGTGCCAGCAGCTTTAGCGGGAACCGGCAAGAGACCCAGTACTTC. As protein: CASSFSGNRQETQYF.

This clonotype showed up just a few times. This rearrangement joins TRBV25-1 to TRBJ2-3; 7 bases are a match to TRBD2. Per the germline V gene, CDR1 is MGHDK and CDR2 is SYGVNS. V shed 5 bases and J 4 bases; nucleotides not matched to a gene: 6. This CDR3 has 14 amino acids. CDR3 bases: TGTGCCAGCAGTTTACGGGAGGACCCAGATACGCAGTATTTT. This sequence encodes CASSLREDPDTQYF.

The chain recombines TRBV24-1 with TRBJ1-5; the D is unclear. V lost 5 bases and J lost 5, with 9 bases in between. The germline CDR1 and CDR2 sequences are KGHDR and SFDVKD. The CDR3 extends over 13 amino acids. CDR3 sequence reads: CATSGHQDQPQHF. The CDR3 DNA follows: TGTGCCACCAGTGGACATCAAGATCAGCCCCAGCATTTT.

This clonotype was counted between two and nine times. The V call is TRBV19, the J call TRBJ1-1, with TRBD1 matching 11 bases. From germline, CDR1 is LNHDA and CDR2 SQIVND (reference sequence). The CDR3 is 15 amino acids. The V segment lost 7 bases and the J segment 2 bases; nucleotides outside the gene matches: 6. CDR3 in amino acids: CASTGTGGRNTEAFF. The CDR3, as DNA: TGTGCCAGTACCGGGACAGGGGGACGAAACACTGAAGCTTTCTTT.

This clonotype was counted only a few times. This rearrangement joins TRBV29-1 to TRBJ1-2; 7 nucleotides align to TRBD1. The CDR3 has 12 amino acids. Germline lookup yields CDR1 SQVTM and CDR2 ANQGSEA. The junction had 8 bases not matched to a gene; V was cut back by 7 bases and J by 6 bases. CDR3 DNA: TGCAGCGGAGGACAGGCTATTCATGGCTACACCTTC. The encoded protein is CSGGQAIHGYTF.

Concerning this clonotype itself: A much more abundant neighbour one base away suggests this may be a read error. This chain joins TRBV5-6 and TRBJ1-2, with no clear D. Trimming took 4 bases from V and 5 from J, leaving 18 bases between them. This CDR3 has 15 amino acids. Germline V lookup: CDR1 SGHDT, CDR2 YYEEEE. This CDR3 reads CASSPGPWVGYGYTF. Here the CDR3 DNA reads TGTGCCAGCAGCCCAGGTCCCTGGGTCGGGTATGGCTACACCTTC.

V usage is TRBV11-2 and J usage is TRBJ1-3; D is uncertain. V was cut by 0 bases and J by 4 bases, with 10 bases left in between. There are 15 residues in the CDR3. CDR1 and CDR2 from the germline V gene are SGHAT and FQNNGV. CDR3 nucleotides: TGTGCCAGCAGCTTAGAGCGGCTGATCGGAAACACCATATATTTT. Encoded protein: CASSLERLIGNTIYF.

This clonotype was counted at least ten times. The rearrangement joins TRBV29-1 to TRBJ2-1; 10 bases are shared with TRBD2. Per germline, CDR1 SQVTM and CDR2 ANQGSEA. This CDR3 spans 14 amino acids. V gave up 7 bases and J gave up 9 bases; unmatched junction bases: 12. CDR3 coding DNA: TGCAGCGCGAAGCCCGGGACTAGCGACGGTGAGCAGTTCTTC. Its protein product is CSAKPGTSDGEQFF.

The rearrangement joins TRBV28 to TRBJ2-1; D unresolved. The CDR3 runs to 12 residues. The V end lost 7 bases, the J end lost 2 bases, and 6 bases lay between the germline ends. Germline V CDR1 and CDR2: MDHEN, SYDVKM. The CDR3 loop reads CASTRPYNEQFF. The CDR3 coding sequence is TGTGCCAGCACCCGACCCTACAATGAGCAGTTCTTC.

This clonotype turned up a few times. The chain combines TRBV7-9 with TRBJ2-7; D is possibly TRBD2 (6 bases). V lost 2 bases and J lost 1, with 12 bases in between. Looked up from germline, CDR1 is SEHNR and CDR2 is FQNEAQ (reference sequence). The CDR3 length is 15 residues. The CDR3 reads CASSLKEGRSYEQYF. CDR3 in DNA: TGTGCCAGCAGCTTAAAGGAGGGCAGGTCCTACGAGCAGTACTTC.

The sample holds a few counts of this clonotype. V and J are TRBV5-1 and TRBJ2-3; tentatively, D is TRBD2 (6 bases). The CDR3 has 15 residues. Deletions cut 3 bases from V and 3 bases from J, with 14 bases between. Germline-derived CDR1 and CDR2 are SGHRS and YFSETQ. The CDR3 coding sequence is TGCGCCAGCAGCTATAGCGGCGCCCAGACAGATACGCAGTATTTT. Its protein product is CASSYSGAQTDTQYF.

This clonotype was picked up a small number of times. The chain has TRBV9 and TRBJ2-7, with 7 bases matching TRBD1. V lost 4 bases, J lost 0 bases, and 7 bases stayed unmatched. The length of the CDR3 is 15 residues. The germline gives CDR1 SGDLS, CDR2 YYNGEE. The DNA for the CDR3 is TGTGCCAGCAGCCGCGGACAGGAGAACTCCTACGAGCAGTACTTC. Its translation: CASSRGQENSYEQYF. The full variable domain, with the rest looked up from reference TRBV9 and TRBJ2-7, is DSGVTQTPKHLITATGQRVTLRCSPRSGDLSVYWYQQSLDQGLQFLIQYYNGEERAKGNILERFSAQQFPDLHSELNLSSLELGDSALYFCASSRGQENSYEQYFGPGTRLTVT.

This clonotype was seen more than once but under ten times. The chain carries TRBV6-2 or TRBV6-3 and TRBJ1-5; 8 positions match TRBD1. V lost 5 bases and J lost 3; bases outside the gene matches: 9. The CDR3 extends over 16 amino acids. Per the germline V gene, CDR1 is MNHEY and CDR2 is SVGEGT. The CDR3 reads CASSRQGMVDNQPQHF. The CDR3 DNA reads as TGTGCCAGCAGTCGACAGGGGATGGTCGACAATCAGCCCCAGCATTTT.

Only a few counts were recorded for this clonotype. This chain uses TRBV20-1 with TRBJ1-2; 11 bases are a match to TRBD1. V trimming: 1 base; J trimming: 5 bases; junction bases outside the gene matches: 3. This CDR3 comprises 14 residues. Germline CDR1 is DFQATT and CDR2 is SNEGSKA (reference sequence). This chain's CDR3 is CSARVRDRGYGYTF. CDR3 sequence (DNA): TGCAGTGCTAGAGTCCGGGACAGGGGGTATGGCTACACCTTC.

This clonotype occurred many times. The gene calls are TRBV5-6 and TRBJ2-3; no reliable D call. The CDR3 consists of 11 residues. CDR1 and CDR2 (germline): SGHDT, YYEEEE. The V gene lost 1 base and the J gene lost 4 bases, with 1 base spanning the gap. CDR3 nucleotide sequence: TGTGCCAGCAGCTTGTCAGATACGCAGTATTTT. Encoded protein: CASSLSDTQYF.

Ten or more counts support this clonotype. The chain's CDR3 is CASSLGQVGELFF. CDR3 bases: TGTGCCAGCAGCTTAGGGCAGGTCGGGGAGCTGTTTTTT. The genes are TRBV11-2 and TRBJ2-2, with unresolved D. Trimming left V 1 base short and J 7 bases short, with 7 bases between. This CDR3 is 13 amino acids long. CDR1 and CDR2 (germline): SGHAT, FQNNGV.

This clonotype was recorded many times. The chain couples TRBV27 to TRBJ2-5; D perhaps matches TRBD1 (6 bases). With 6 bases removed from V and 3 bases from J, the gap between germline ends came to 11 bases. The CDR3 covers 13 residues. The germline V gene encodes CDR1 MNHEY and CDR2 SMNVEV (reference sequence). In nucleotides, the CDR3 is TGTGCCAGCAGGACGGGACACGAAGAGACCCAGTACTTC. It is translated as CASRTGHEETQYF.

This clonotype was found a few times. The CDR3 DNA reads as TGCAGTGCTAGTGGTCGCGAGGGGGCGAGCTATGGCTACACCTTC. Its protein product is CSASGREGASYGYTF. The chain recombines TRBV20-1 with TRBJ1-2; 7 bases match TRBD1. This CDR3 contains 15 residues. Germline assignment: CDR1 DFQATT and CDR2 SNEGSKA (reference sequence). J was trimmed by 4 bases and V by 3 bases; bases with no gene match: 11.